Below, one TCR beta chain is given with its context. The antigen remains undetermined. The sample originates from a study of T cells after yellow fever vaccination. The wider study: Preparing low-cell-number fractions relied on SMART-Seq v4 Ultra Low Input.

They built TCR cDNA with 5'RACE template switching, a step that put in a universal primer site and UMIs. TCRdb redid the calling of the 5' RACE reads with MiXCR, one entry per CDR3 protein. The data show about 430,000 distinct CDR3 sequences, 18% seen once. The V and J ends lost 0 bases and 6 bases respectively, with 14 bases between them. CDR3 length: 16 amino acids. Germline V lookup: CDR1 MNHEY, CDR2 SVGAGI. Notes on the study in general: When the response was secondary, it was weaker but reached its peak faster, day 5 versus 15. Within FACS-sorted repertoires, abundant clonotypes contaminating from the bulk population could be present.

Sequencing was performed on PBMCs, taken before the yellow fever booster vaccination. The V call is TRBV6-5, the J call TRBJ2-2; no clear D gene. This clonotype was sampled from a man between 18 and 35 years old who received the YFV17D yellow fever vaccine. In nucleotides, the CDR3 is TGTGCCAGCAGTTACTCGAACGGGCCCAGAGCCGGGGAGCTGTTTTTT. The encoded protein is CASSYSNGPRAGELFF.